One and the same sample provided the 18 T cell receptor beta chains below, sequenced in a study of blood T cell repertoires in COVID-19. Data came from immunoSEQ multiplex PCR; TCRdb stores just in-frame clones and leaves some out. The table includes approximately 150,000 clones, roughly 80% detected once. The sequenced sample consisted of PBMCs or T cells enriched from blood (not recorded which). Receptor source: a middle-aged woman with acute COVID-19.

This clone was counted only a few times. The chain uses TRBV5-4 and TRBJ1-4, with 7 bases that match TRBD1. Germline CDR1 and CDR2: SGHNT and YYREEE (reference sequence). The length of the CDR3 is 14 residues. The trim removed 4 bases at V and 6 bases at J, leaving 6 bases unmatched. The DNA of the CDR3 is TGTGCCAGCAGCCTCGACAGGGTGGATGAAAAACTGTTTTTT. This codes for CASSLDRVDEKLFF. Drawing the rest from reference TRBV5-4 and TRBJ1-4, the complete variable domain is ETGVTQSPTHLIKTRGQQVTLRCSSQSGHNTVSWYQQALGQGPQFIFQYYREEENGRGNFPPRFSGLQFPNYSSELNVNALELDDSALYLCASSLDRVDEKLFFGSGTQLSVL.

The V call is TRBV7-6, the J call TRBJ2-5, with 7 positions matching TRBD2. This CDR3 contains 16 residues. Trimming cost V 5 bases and J 5 bases; bases outside gene matches: 14. The germline gives CDR1 SGHVS, CDR2 FNYEAQ. The CDR3 bases are TGTGCCAGCAGCCCTCTCGGGGGAGGGATGGGGGAGACCCAGTACTTC. It codes for CASSPLGGGMGETQYF.

The J gene is TRBJ2-1, the V gene TRBV28, with 8 bases aligning to TRBD2. With V trimmed by 6 bases and J by 8 bases, 12 bases remained unmatched. The CDR3 length is 15 residues. Germline-derived CDR1 and CDR2 are MDHEN and SYDVKM. The CDR3 loop reads CASRRLLAGQDEQFF. DNA of the CDR3: TGTGCCAGCAGGCGCCTTCTAGCGGGCCAGGATGAGCAGTTCTTC.

This clone is a singleton in its sample. The gene calls are TRBV5-1 and TRBJ1-2; perhaps TRBD1 as D (6 bases). Germline V gene data show CDR1 as SGHRS and CDR2 as YFSETQ. The CDR3 runs 12 residues. Trimming removed 4 bases from V and 5 bases from J, with 9 bases in between. Here the CDR3 reads CASSPGQYGYTF. The CDR3 DNA reads as TGCGCCAGCAGCCCCGGACAGTATGGCTACACCTTC.

This clone has only a few counts. The chain joins TRBV6-5 to TRBJ1-1; TRBD1 is a possible D gene (5 bases). Germline CDR1 and CDR2: MNHEY and SVGAGI. V shed 0 bases and J shed 7 bases, with 15 bases lying between them. The CDR3 runs 15 residues. As DNA, the CDR3 is TGTGCCAGCAGTTACTCGAGGTATAGGGACTTTGAAGCTTTCTTT. This gives the protein CASSYSRYRDFEAFF.

This clone was recorded a few times. The chain joins TRBV24-1 to TRBJ2-1; TRBD2 matches 15 bases. The CDR3 loop spans 18 amino acids. V gave up 4 bases and J gave up 9 bases; unmatched junction bases: 12. From germline, CDR1 is KGHDR and CDR2 SFDVKD. The CDR3 sequence: CATSDRGTSGRPGGEQFF. The CDR3 DNA follows: TGTGCCACCAGTGACCGAGGGACTAGCGGGAGGCCAGGAGGTGAGCAGTTCTTC.

The chain links TRBV6-5 to TRBJ2-5, with TRBD1 matching 7 bases. Germline lookup yields CDR1 MNHEY and CDR2 SVGAGI. After removal of 8 bases from V and 5 bases from J, the junction contained 8 bases not matched to a gene. CDR3 length: 13 residues. CDR3 sequence (DNA): TGTGCCAGCTCCCTCGTCAGGGGGGAGACCCAGTACTTC. Translating it yields CASSLVRGETQYF.

V usage is TRBV5-1 and J usage is TRBJ2-1; 8 bases are shared with TRBD2. The V gene's germline CDR1 is SGHRS and CDR2 YFSETQ. The CDR3 covers 16 residues. V shed 5 bases, J shed 7 bases, and the junction held 14 bases outside the gene matches. The CDR3 DNA reads TGCGCCAGCAGTGGGCGGGAGGTTTTTGGTGGAAATGAGCAGTTCTTC. This codes for CASSGREVFGGNEQFF.

The chain recombines TRBV2 with TRBJ2-7; 7 nucleotides agree with TRBD1. Germline assignment: CDR1 SNHLY and CDR2 FYNNEI. The CDR3 runs 15 residues. Trimming at V came to 6 bases and at J to 3 bases, leaving 11 bases not matched to a gene. The CDR3 reads CASRTDRVRGYEQYF. In DNA, the CDR3 is TGTGCCAGCAGAACCGACAGGGTTCGGGGCTACGAGCAGTACTTC.

A single count supports this clone. The V and J genes are TRBV6-1 and TRBJ1-2; TRBD1 might be the D (6 bases). The CDR3 is 12 residues long. The V gene lost 2 bases and the J gene lost 8 bases, with 9 bases spanning the gap. Germline CDR1 is MNHNS and CDR2 is SASEGT. The CDR3 DNA follows: TGTGCCAGCAGTGAATGGGGGCAAGGCTACACCTTC. It is translated as CASSEWGQGYTF.

The chain combines TRBV7-8 with TRBJ2-2; D gene ambiguous. Trimming took 5 bases from V and 4 from J, leaving 8 bases between them. This CDR3 region has 13 residues. CDR1 and CDR2 from the germline V gene are SGHVS and FQNEAQ. The CDR3 is CASSRSGTGELFF. The CDR3 nucleotides are TGTGCCAGCAGCCGGTCGGGCACCGGGGAGCTGTTTTTT.

This chain joins TRBV27 and TRBJ1-2, with a weak D call TRBD1 (5 bases). Trimming took 6 bases from V and 8 from J, leaving 19 bases between them. This CDR3 contains 14 residues. CDR1 is MNHEY and CDR2 is SMNVEV in the germline V gene (reference sequence). In DNA, the CDR3 is TGTGCCAGCAGCCTTCATTGGGGGGAAGGGGGCTACACCTTC. Its protein product is CASSLHWGEGGYTF.

The chain uses TRBV21-1 and TRBJ1-1; the table's D gene call, TRBD1, was not cross checked with the DNA. TRBV21-1 is annotated as a pseudogene. The CDR3 covers 12 residues. Here the CDR3 reads CASSTGCTEAFF. CDR3 nucleotides: TGTGCCAGCAGCACAGGGTGTACTGAAGCTTTCTTT.

The J gene is TRBJ1-5, the V gene TRBV19; TRBD1 matches 10 bases. With 6 bases clipped from V and 7 bases from J, the junction kept 3 bases outside the gene matches. This CDR3 has 13 residues. Germline V CDR1 and CDR2: LNHDA, SQIVND (reference sequence). The CDR3 reads CASRGQGRQPQHF. The CDR3 DNA sequence: TGTGCCAGTAGGGGACAGGGGCGGCAGCCCCAGCATTTT.

The sample holds one count of this clone. The rearrangement uses TRBV7-8 and TRBJ2-7; D possibly corresponds to TRBD2 (6 bases). V lost 4 bases and J 5 bases, leaving 12 bases between the germline ends. The germline gives CDR1 SGHVS, CDR2 FQNEAQ. The length of the CDR3 is 13 residues. The DNA of the CDR3 is TGTGCCAGCAGCTCCGGGACTGTCCACGAGCAGTACTTC. Protein product: CASSSGTVHEQYF.

The rearrangement joins TRBV6-5 to TRBJ1-1; 7 bases agree with TRBD1. In germline, CDR1 is MNHEY, CDR2 SVGAGI. The V segment lost 6 bases and the J segment 1 base; nucleotides outside the gene matches: 5. The CDR3 length is 14 residues. CDR3 amino acids: CASSAGTENTEAFF. The CDR3 DNA is TGTGCCAGCAGCGCCGGGACAGAGAACACTGAAGCTTTCTTT.

The V gene is TRBV7-9, the J gene TRBJ1-3; the D gene is possibly TRBD1 (5 bases). V lost 7 bases and J lost 8, with 12 bases in between. This CDR3 region has 12 residues. Germline V gene data show CDR1 as SEHNR and CDR2 as FQNEAQ (reference sequence). The CDR3 spells CASTRWGDTIYF. In DNA, the CDR3 is TGTGCCAGCACCCGATGGGGGGACACCATATATTTT.

The chain recombines TRBV19 with TRBJ1-2; unclear D gene. V was clipped by 4 bases and J by 2 bases, with 8 bases between them. CDR1 is LNHDA and CDR2 is SQIVND in the germline V gene (reference sequence). The CDR3 has 13 residues. The CDR3 loop reads CASSRTLNYGYTF. The CDR3 DNA follows: TGTGCCAGTAGTAGAACACTAAACTATGGCTACACCTTC.